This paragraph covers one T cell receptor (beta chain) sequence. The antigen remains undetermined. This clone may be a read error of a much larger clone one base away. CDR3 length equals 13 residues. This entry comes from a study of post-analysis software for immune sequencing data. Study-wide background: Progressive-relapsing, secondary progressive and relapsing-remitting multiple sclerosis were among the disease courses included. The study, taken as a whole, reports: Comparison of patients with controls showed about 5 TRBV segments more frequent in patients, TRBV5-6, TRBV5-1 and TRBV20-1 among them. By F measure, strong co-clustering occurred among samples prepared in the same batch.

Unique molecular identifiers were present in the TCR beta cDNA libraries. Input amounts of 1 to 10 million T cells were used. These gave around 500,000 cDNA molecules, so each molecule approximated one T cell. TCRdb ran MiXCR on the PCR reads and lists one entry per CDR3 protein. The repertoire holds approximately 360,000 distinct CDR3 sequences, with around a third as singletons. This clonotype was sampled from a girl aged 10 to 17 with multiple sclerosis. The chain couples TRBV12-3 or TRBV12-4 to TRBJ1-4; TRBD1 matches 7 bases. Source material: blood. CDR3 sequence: CASSPRQGEKRFF. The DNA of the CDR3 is TGTGCCAGCAGTCCCCGACAGGGTGAAAAACGGTTTTTT.